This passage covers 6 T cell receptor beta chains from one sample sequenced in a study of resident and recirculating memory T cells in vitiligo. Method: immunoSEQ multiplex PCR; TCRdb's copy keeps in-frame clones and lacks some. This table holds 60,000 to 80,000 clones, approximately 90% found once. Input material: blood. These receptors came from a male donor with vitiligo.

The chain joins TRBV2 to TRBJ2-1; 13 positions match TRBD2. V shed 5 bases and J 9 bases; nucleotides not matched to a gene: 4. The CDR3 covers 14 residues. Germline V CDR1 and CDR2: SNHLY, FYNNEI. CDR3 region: CASSTSGGASEQFF. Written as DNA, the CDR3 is TGTGCCAGCAGTACTAGCGGGGGGGCCTCTGAGCAGTTCTTC.

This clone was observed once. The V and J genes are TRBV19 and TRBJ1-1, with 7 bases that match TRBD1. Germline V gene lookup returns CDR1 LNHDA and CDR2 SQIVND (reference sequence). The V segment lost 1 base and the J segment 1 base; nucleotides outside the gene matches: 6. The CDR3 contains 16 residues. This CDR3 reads CASSIGFTGENTEAFF. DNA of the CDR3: TGTGCCAGTAGTATAGGTTTTACAGGGGAGAACACTGAAGCTTTCTTT.

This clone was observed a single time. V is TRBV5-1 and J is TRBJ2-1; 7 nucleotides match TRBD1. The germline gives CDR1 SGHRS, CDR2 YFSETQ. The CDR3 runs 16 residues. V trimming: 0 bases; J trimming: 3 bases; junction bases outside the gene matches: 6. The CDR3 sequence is CASSLDGQGVYNEQFF. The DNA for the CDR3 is TGCGCCAGCAGCTTGGACGGGCAGGGGGTCTACAATGAGCAGTTCTTC. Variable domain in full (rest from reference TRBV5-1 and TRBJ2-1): KAGVTQTPRYLIKTRGQQVTLSCSPISGHRSVSWYQQTPGQGLQFLFEYFSETQRNKGNFPGRFSGRQFSNSRSEMNVSTLELGDSALYLCASSLDGQGVYNEQFFGPGTRLTVL.

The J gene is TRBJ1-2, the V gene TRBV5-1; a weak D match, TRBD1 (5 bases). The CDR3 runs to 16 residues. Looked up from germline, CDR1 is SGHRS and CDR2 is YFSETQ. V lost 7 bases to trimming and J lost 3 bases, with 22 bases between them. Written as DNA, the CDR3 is TGCGCCAGCGCCCCGGACACTAACATTAGGGACTATGGCTACACCTTC. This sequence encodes CASAPDTNIRDYGYTF.

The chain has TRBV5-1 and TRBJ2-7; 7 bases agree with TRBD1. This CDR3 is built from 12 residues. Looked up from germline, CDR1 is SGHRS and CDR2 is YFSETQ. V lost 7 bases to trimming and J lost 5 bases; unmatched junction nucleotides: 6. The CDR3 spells CASGSTGDEQYF. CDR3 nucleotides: TGCGCCAGCGGATCTACAGGGGACGAGCAGTACTTC. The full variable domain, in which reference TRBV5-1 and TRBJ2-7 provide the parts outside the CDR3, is KAGVTQTPRYLIKTRGQQVTLSCSPISGHRSVSWYQQTPGQGLQFLFEYFSETQRNKGNFPGRFSGRQFSNSRSEMNVSTLELGDSALYLCASGSTGDEQYFGPGTRLTVT.

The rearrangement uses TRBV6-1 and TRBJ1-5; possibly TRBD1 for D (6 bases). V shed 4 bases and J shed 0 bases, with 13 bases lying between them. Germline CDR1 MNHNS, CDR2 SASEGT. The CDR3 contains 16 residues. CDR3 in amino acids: CASSANRDYSNQPQHF. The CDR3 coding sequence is TGTGCCAGCAGTGCAAACAGGGATTATAGCAATCAGCCCCAGCATTTT.